This T cell receptor beta chain originates from a study of T cell changes during pregnancy in multiple sclerosis. Here immunoSEQ multiplex PCR was the method, and the copy in TCRdb shows in-frame clones only, minus some. The profile shows about 44,000 clones, around 93% of them singletons. There are 15 residues in the CDR3. The germline V and J ends were trimmed by 2 bases and 5 bases, with 15 bases remaining between them. Germline loops: CDR1 MNHEY, CDR2 SVGAGI. Sequencing was performed on CD4+ T cells from peripheral blood mononuclear cells, taken in the third trimester of pregnancy. The chain uses TRBV6-5 and TRBJ1-2; unclear D gene. This sequence originates from a female donor with multiple sclerosis, enrolled in a pregnancy study. The chain's CDR3 is CASSYREGNLYGYTF. CDR3 DNA sequence: TGTGCCAGCAGTTACCGGGAAGGGAACTTGTATGGCTACACCTTC.